The clone carrying this TCR beta chain has just a few counts. Its antigen is unknown. This sample was taken from a study of human T cells and chemical hapten exposure. At the level of the study: Patients, largely female, had alopecia areata, totalis or universalis. Study-wide results and caveats: Expanded TCRs made up significantly more big CDR3 similarity clusters than controls did. DPC sensitization left the count of TCRs above 1 in 1000 unchanged.

As for time point: pre-sensitization, week 0. Treatment given: therapeutic diphenylcyclopropenone sensitization with weekly scalp DPC. V dropped 4 bases and J dropped 8 bases, with 10 bases sitting between them. Germline values: CDR1 LGHDT, CDR2 YNNKEL (reference sequence). The CDR3 has 12 residues. TCRdb processed the RACE reads anew with MiXCR; each CDR3 protein has one entry. The data show a few hundred thousand distinct CDR3 sequences, approximately 5% seen once. The source material was whole blood, sampled in connection with sensitization to the hapten diphenylcyclopropenone (DPC). This sequence was found in a woman in her late teens or twenties with alopecia areata. Some clones in this sample may be carry-over from other donors' samples. This sequence joins TRBV3-1 and TRBJ2-3, with D hard to call. CDR3: CASSLFAATQYF. The CDR3 bases are TGTGCCAGCAGCCTGTTCGCAGCTACGCAGTATTTT.